The clone carrying this T cell receptor beta chain was counted once. The target antigen is unknown. This record belongs to a study of cytomegalovirus exposure and HLA in healthy donors. On the study more broadly: According to later analysis, the same platform produced the approximately 120 validation and several hundred first-cohort repertoires.

From germline, CDR1 is MGHRA and CDR2 YSYEKL. V was trimmed by 0 bases and J by 3 bases, leaving 15 bases between them. This CDR3 region has 16 residues. Sequencing used immunoSEQ multiplex PCR; TCRdb keeps in-frame clones, though not all of them. The repertoire consists of 100,000 to 150,000 clones, with 80% to 90% occurring once and the leading ten covering more than 0.95%. General study results and limits: There were some public TCRs occurring in many donors, but most TCR sequences were rare.

The sequenced sample was PBMCs. The clonotype comes from a woman under 30 in good health and CMV-seronegative. This rearrangement joins TRBV4-1 to TRBJ2-7, with D uncertain. The CDR3 region has the DNA TGCGCCAGCAGCCAAGATCCCCACTCCTTCTACTACGAGCAGTACTTC. Amino acid sequence: CASSQDPHSFYYEQYF.